The entry below gives a single TCR beta chain sequence along with its context. TCRdb redid the clone calls on the PCR reads using MiXCR. The repertoire holds tens of thousands of clones, with about 25% as singletons. The sample originates from a study of metastatic and nonmetastatic thyroid tumors. Prior to thyroid surgery, none of the patients had received any treatment. The receptor comes from a female donor with papillary thyroid cancer or a benign thyroid nodule (not recorded which). Some clones in this sample may be carry-over from other donors' samples. The specimen was blood.

The CDR3 region is CASSRLEGGYNEQFF. CDR3 in DNA: TGTGCCAGCAGCAGACTAGAGGGGGGGTACAATGAGCAGTTCTTC. This chain joins TRBV11-2 and TRBJ2-1; D might be TRBD2 (7 bases). The V end lost 5 bases, the J end lost 4 bases, and 15 bases lay between the germline ends. The CDR3 is 15 amino acids. Germline CDR1 reads SGHAT; CDR2 reads FQNNGV.